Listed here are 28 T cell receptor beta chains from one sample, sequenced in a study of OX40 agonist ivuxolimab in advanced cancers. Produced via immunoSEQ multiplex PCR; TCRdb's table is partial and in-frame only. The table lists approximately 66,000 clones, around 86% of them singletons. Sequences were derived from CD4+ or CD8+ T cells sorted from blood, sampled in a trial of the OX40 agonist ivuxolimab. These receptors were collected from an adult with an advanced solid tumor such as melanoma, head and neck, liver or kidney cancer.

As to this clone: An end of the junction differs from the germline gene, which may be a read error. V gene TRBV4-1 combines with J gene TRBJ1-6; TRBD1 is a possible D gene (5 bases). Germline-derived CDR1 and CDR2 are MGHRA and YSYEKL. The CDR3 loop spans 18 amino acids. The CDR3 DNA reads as TGCGCCAGCGGCCAAACCACAGTAGCAGGGACCTATAATTCACCCCTCCACTTT. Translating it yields CASGQTTVAGTYNSPLHF.

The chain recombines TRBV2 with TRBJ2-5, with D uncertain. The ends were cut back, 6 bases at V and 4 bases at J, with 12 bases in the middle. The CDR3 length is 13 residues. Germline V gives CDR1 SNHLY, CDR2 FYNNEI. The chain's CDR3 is CASRALGRETQYF. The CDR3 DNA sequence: TGTGCCAGCAGGGCTCTGGGTCGAGAGACCCAGTACTTC. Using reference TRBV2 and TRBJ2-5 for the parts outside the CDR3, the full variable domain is EPEVTQTPSHQVTQMGQEVILRCVPISNHLYFYWYRQILGQKVEFLVSFYNNEISEKSEIFDDQFSVERPDGSNFTLKIRSTKLEDSAMYFCASRALGRETQYFGPGTRLLVL.

The CDR3 reads CASSSELVHEQFF. CDR3 sequence (DNA): TGCGCCAGCAGCTCCGAGTTGGTTCATGAGCAGTTCTTC. V usage is TRBV5-1 and J usage is TRBJ2-1; D gene ambiguous. V lost 3 bases, J lost 8 bases, and 12 bases lay in between. CDR3 length: 13 amino acids. CDR1 is SGHRS, CDR2 YFSETQ, per germline.

The CDR3 sequence is CASSKAQGDYGYTF. In DNA form, the CDR3 reads TGTGCCAGCAGCAAAGCCCAGGGGGACTATGGCTACACCTTC. The chain recombines TRBV21-1 with TRBJ1-2; no DNA check was done on the table's D call, TRBD1. TRBV21-1 is a listed pseudogene. The CDR3 loop spans 14 amino acids.

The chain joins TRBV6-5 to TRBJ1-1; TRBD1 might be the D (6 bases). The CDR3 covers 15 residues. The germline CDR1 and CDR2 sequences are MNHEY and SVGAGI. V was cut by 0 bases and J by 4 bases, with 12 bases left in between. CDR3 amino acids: CASSYSLARGTEAFF. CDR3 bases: TGTGCCAGCAGTTACTCATTAGCCAGGGGCACTGAAGCTTTCTTT.

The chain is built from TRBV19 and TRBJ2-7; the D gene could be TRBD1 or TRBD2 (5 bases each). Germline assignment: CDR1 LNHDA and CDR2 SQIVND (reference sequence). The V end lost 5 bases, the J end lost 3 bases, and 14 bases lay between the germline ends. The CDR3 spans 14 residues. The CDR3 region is CASSAGTTIYEQYF. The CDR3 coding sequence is TGTGCCAGTAGTGCCGGGACGACCATCTACGAGCAGTACTTC. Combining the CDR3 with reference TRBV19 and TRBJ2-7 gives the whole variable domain DGGITQSPKYLFRKEGQNVTLSCEQNLNHDAMYWYRQDPGQGLRLIYYSQIVNDFQKGDIAEGYSVSREKKESFPLTVTSAQKNPTAFYLCASSAGTTIYEQYFGPGTRLTVT.

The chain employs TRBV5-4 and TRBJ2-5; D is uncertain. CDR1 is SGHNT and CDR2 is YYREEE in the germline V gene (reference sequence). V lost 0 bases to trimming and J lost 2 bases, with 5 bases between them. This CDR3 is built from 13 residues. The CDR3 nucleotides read TGTGCCAGCAGCTTGGCACGGCAAGAGACCCAGTACTTC. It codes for CASSLARQETQYF.

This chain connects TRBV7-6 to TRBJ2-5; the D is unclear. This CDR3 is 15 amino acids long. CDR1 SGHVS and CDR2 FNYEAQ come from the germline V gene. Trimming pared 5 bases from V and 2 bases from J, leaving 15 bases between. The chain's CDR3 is CASSPQYRKQETQYF. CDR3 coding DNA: TGTGCCAGCAGCCCCCAATATCGAAAACAAGAGACCCAGTACTTC.

The CDR3 protein is CASSPLARDAEQYF. In DNA form, the CDR3 reads TGTGCCAGTAGTCCCCTCGCCCGGGACGCCGAGCAGTACTTC. The chain has TRBV19 and TRBJ2-7; D possibly matches TRBD1 or TRBD2 (5 bases each). In germline, CDR1 is LNHDA, CDR2 SQIVND (reference sequence). Trimming pared 5 bases from V and 6 bases from J, leaving 17 bases between. This CDR3 region has 14 residues. The full variable domain, rest sourced from reference TRBV19 and TRBJ2-7, is DGGITQSPKYLFRKEGQNVTLSCEQNLNHDAMYWYRQDPGQGLRLIYYSQIVNDFQKGDIAEGYSVSREKKESFPLTVTSAQKNPTAFYLCASSPLARDAEQYFGPGTRLTVT.

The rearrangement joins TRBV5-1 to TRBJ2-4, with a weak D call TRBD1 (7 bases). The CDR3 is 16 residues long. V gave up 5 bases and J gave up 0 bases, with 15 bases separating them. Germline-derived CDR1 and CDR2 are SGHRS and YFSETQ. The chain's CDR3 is CASRVGGQSAKNIQYF. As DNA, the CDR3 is TGCGCCAGCAGGGTGGGGGGACAGTCAGCCAAAAACATTCAGTACTTC.

CDR3 residues: CASSVGWGNEQFF. CDR3 DNA: TGTGCCAGCAGCGTCGGTTGGGGCAATGAGCAGTTCTTC. The chain links TRBV7-3 to TRBJ2-1; D gene uncertain. The germline V gene has CDR1 SGHTA and CDR2 FQGTGA. This CDR3 has 13 residues. The germline V and J ends were trimmed by 5 bases and 6 bases, with 11 bases remaining between them. The complete variable domain, with remaining parts taken from reference TRBV7-3 and TRBJ2-1, reads GAGVSQTPSNKVTEKGKYVELRCDPISGHTALYWYRQSLGQGPEFLIYFQGTGAADDSGLPNDRFFAVRPEGSVSTLKIQRTERGDSAVYLCASSVGWGNEQFFGPGTRLTVL.

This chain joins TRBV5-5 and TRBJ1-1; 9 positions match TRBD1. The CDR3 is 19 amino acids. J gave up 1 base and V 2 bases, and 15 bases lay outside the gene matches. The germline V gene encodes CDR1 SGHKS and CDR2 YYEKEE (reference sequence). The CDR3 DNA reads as TGTGCCAGCAGCTTCCGGGACCTTAGACAGGGGGTATCGAACACTGAAGCTTTCTTT. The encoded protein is CASSFRDLRQGVSNTEAFF. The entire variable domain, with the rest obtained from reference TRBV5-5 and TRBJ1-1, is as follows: DAGVTQSPTHLIKTRGQQVTLRCSPISGHKSVSWYQQVLGQGPQFIFQYYEKEERGRGNFPDRFSARQFPNYSSELNVNALLLGDSALYLCASSFRDLRQGVSNTEAFFGQGTRLTVV.

The CDR3: CASSHSTSGGNYEQYF. The CDR3 DNA sequence: TGTGCCAGCAGCCATTCGACTAGCGGGGGCAACTACGAGCAGTACTTC. The V and J genes are TRBV7-9 and TRBJ2-7; 12 bases are shared with TRBD2. CDR1 and CDR2 from the germline V gene are SEHNR and FQNEAQ (reference sequence). V dropped 5 bases and J dropped 3; count of bases not matched to a gene: 8. The CDR3 consists of 16 residues.

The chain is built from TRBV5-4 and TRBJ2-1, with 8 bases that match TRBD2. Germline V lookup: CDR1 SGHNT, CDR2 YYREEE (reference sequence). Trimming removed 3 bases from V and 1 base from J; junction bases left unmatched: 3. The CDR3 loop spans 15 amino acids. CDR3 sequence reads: CASSSSGGSYNEQFF. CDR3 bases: TGTGCCAGCAGCTCCAGCGGGGGTTCCTACAATGAGCAGTTCTTC.

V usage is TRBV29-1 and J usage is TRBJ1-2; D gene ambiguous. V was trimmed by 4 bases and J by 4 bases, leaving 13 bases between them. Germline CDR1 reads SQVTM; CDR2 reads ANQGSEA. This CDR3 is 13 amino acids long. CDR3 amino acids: CSVVPRAGYGYTF. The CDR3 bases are TGCAGCGTTGTTCCTAGGGCAGGCTATGGCTACACCTTC.

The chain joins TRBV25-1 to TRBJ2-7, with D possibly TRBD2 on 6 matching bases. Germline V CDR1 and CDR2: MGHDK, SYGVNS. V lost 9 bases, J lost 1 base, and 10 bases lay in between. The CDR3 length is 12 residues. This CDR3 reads CASWGDSYEQYF. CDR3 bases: TGTGCCAGTTGGGGGGATTCCTACGAGCAGTACTTC.

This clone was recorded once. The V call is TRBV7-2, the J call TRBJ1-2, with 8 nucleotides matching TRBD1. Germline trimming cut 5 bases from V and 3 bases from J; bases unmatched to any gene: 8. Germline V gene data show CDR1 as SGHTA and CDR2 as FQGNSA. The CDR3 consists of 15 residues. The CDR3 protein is CASSQDRGQDYGYTF. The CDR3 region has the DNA TGTGCCAGCAGCCAAGACAGGGGTCAAGACTATGGCTACACCTTC.

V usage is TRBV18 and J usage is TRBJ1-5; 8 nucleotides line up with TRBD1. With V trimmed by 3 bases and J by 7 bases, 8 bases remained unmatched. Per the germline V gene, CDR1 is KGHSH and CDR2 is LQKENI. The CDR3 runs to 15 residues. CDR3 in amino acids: CASSPQGAVGQPQHF. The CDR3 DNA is TGTGCCAGCTCACCGCAGGGGGCAGTAGGACAGCCCCAGCATTTT.

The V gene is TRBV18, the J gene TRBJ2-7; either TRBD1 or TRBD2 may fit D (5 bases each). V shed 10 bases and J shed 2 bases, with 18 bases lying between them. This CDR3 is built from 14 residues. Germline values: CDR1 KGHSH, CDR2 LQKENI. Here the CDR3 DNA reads TGTGCCACCTCGCCGCCCGGGGACGCCTACGAGCAGTACTTC. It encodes CATSPPGDAYEQYF.

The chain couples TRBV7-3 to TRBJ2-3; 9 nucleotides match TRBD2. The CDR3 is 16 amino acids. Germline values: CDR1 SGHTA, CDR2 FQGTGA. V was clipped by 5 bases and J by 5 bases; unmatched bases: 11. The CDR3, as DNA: TGTGCCAGCAGCATTAGCGGGGGCCGAGGGGTAGATACGCAGTATTTT. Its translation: CASSISGGRGVDTQYF. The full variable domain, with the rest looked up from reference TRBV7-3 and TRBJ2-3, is GAGVSQTPSNKVTEKGKYVELRCDPISGHTALYWYRQSLGQGPEFLIYFQGTGAADDSGLPNDRFFAVRPEGSVSTLKIQRTERGDSAVYLCASSISGGRGVDTQYFGPGTRLTVL.

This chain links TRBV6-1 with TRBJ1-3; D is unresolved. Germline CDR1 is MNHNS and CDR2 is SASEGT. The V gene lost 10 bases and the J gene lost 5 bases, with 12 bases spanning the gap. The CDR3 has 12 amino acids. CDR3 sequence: CATNQARNTIYF. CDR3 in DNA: TGTGCCACCAACCAGGCACGAAACACCATATATTTT.

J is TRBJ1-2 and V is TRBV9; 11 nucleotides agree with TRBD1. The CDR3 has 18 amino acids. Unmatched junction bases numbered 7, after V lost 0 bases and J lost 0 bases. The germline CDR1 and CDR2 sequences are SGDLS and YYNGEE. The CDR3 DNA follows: TGTGCCAGCAGCGTAGGGACAGGGGGCCAGACGGCTAACTATGGCTACACCTTC. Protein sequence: CASSVGTGGQTANYGYTF.

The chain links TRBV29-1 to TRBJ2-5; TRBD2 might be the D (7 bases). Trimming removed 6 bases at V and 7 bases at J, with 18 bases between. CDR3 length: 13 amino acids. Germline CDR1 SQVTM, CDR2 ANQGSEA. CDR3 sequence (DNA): TGCAGCGTAGCCGATGGGGGCGGGGGGACCCAGTACTTC. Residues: CSVADGGGGTQYF.

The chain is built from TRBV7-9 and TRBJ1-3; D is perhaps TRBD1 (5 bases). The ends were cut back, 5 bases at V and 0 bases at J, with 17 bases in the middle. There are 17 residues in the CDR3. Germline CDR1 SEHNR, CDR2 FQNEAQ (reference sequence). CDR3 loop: CASSRLGALSSGNTIYF. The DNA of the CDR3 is TGTGCCAGCAGCCGACTAGGGGCCCTGAGCTCTGGAAACACCATATATTTT.

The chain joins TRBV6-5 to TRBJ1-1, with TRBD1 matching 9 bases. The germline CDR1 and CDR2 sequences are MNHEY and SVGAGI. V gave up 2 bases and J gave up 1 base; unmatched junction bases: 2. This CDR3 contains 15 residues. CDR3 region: CASSYGDRENTEAFF. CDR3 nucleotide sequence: TGTGCCAGCAGTTACGGGGACAGGGAGAACACTGAAGCTTTCTTT.

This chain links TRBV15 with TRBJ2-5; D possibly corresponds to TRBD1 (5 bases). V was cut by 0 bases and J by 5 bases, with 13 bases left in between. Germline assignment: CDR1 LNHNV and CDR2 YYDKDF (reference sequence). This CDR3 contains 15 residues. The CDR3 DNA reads TGTGCCACCAGCAGAGATCGGACACCCTCGGAGACCCAGTACTTC. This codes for CATSRDRTPSETQYF.

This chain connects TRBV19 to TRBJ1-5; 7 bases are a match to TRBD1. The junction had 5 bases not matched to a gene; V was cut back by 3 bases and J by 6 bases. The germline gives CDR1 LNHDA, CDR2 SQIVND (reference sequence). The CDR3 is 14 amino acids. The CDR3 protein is CASSIGGGGQPQHF. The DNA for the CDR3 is TGTGCCAGTAGTATCGGAGGGGGCGGTCAGCCCCAGCATTTT.

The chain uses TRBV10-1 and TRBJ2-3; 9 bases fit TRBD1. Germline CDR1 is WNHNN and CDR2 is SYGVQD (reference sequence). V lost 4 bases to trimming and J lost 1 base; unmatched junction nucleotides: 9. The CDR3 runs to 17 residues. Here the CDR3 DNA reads TGCGCCAGCAGTGGCGACAGGGGGAGTATTCGCACAGATACGCAGTATTTT. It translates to CASSGDRGSIRTDTQYF.